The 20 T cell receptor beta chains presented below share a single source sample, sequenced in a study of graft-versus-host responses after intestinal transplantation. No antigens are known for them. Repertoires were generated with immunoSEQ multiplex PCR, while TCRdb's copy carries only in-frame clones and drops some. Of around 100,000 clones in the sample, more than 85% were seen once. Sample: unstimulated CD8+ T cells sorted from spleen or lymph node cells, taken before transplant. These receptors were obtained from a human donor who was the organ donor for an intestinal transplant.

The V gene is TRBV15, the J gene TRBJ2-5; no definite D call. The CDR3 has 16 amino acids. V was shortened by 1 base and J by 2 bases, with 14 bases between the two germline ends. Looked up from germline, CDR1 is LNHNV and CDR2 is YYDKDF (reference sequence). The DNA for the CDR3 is TGTGCCACCAGCAGAGCTTTTAGTATTTGGCAAGAGACCCAGTACTTC. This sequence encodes CATSRAFSIWQETQYF.

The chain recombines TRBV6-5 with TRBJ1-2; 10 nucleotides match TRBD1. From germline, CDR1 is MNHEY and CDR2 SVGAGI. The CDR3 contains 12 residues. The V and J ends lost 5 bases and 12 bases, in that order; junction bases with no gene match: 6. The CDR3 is CASSPGQGEDTF. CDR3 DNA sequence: TGTGCCAGCAGTCCCGGACAGGGGGAGGACACCTTC.

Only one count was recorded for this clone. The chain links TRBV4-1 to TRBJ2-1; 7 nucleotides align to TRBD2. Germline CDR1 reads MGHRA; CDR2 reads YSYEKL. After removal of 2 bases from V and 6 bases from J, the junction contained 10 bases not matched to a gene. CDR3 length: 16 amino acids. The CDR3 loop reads CASSQRGGSPSNEQFF. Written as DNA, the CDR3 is TGCGCCAGCAGCCAACGTGGCGGGAGCCCCTCCAATGAGCAGTTCTTC.

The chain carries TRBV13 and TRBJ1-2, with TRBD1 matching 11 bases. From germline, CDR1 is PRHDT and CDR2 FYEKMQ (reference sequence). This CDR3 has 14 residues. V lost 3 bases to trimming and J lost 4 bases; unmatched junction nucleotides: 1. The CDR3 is CASSFGTGGYGYTF. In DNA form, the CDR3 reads TGTGCCAGCAGCTTCGGGACAGGGGGCTATGGCTACACCTTC.

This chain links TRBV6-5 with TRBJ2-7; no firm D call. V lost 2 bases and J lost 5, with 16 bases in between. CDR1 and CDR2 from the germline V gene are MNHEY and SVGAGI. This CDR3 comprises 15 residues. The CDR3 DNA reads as TGTGCCAGCAGTTACGGAGCACGGCTTGGGGACGAGCAGTACTTC. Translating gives CASSYGARLGDEQYF.

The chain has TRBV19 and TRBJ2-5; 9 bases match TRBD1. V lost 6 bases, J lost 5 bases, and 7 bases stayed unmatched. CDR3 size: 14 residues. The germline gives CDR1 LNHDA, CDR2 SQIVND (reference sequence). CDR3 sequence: CASSQQGAKETQYF. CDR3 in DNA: TGTGCCAGTAGCCAACAGGGGGCGAAGGAGACCCAGTACTTC.

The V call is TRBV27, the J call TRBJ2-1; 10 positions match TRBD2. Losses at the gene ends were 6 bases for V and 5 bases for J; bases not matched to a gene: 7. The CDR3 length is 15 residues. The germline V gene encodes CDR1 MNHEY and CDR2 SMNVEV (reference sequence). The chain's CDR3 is CASRTTSGAHNEQFF. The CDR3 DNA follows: TGTGCCAGCAGAACCACTAGCGGGGCCCACAATGAGCAGTTCTTC.

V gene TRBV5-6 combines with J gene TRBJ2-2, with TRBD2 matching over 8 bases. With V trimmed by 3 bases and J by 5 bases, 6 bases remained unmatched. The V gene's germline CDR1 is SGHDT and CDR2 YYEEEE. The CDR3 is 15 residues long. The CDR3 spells CASSSSGGRTGELFF. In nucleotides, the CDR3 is TGTGCCAGCAGCTCTTCGGGCGGGAGGACCGGGGAGCTGTTTTTT.

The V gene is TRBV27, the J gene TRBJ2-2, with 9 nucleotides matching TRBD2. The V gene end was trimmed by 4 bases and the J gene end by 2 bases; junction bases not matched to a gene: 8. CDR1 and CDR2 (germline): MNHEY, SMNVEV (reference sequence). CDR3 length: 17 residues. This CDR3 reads CASSSYLAGRNTGELFF. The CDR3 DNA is TGTGCCAGCAGTTCCTATCTAGCGGGACGAAACACCGGGGAGCTGTTTTTT.

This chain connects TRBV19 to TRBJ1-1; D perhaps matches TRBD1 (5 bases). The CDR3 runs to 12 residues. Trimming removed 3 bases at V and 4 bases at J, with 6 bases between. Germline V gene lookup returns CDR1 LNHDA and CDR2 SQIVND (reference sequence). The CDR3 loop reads CASSIDSTEAFF. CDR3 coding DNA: TGTGCCAGTAGTATTGACAGCACTGAAGCTTTCTTT.

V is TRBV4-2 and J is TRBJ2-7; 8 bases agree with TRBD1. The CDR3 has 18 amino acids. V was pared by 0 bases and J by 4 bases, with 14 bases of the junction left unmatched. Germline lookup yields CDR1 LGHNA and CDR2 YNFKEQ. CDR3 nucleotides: TGTGCCAGCAGCCAAGATAGGCCGGCAGGGGGCGAGGCTTACGAGCAGTACTTC. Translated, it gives CASSQDRPAGGEAYEQYF.

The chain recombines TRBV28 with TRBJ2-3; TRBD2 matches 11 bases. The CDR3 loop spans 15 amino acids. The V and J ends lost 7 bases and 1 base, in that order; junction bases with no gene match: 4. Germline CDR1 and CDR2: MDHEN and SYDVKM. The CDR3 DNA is TGTGCCAGCACCATAGCGGGAGGGGGCACAGATACGCAGTATTTT. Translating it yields CASTIAGGGTDTQYF.

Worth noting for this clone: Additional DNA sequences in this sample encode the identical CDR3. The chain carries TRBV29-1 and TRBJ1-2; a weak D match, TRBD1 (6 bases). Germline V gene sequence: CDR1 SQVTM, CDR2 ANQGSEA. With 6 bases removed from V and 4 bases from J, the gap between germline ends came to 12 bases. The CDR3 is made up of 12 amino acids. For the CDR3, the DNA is TGCAGCGTGGAGGGGGGGGTCTATGGCTACACCTTC. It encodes CSVEGGVYGYTF.

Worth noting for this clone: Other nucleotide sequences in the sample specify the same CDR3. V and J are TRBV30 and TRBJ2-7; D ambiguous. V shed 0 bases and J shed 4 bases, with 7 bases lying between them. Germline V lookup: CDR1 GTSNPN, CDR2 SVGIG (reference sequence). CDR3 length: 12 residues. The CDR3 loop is CAWSVSGYEQYF. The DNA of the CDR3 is TGTGCCTGGAGTGTAAGTGGGTACGAGCAGTACTTC.

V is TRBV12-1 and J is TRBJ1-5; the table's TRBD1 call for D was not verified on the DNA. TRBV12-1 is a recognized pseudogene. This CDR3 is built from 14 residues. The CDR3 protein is CASSPLGWCQPQHF. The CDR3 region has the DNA TGTGCCAGCAGCCCCCTGGGCTGGTGTCAGCCCCAGCATTTT.

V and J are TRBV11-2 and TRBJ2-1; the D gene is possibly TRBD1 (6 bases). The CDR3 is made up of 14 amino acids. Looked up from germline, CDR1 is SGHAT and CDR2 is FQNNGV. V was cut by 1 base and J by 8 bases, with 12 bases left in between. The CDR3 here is CASSLAGVVDEQFF. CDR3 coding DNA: TGTGCCAGCAGCTTAGCAGGGGTTGTGGATGAGCAGTTCTTC.

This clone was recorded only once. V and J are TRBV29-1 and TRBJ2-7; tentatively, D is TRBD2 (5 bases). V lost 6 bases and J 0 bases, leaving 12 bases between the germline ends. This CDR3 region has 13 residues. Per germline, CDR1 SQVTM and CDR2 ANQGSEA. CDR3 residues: CSVRGHNSYEQYF. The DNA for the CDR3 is TGCAGCGTCCGGGGTCACAACTCCTACGAGCAGTACTTC.

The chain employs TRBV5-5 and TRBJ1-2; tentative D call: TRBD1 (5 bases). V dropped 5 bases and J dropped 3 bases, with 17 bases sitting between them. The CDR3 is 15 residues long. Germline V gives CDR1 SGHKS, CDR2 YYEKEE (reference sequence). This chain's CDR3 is CASRFQADSHYGYTF. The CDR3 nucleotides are TGTGCCAGCAGGTTTCAGGCCGACAGCCACTATGGCTACACCTTC. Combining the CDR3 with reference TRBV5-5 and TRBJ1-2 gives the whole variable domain DAGVTQSPTHLIKTRGQQVTLRCSPISGHKSVSWYQQVLGQGPQFIFQYYEKEERGRGNFPDRFSARQFPNYSSELNVNALLLGDSALYLCASRFQADSHYGYTFGSGTRLTVV.

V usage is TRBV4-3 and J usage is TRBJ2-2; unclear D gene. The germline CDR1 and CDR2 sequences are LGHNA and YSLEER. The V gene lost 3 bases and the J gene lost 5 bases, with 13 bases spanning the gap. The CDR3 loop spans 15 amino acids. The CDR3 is CASSHLGVGTGELFF. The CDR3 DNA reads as TGCGCCAGCAGCCATTTAGGAGTTGGGACCGGGGAGCTGTTTTTT.

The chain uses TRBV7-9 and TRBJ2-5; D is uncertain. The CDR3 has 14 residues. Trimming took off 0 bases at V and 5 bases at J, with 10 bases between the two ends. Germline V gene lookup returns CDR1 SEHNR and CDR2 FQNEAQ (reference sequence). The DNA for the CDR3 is TGTGCCAGCAGCTTAGCAGCCGACCGGGAGACCCAGTACTTC. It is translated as CASSLAADRETQYF.